This T cell receptor beta chain was sequenced in a study of graft-versus-host responses after intestinal transplantation. Study results and limitations: Peak circulating GvH clone levels were associated with early post-transplant HvG declines.

Assay: immunoSEQ multiplex PCR; the TCRdb copy retains only in-frame clones and omits some. Among 95,000 to 110,000 clones listed, more than 85% were seen once. The CDR3 has 9 residues. CDR1 is SGHTS and CDR2 is YDEGEE in the germline V gene. Remarks on this clone: Its antigen remains unidentified.

The J gene is TRBJ2-1, the V gene TRBV5-8; D may correspond to TRBD1 or TRBD2 (5 bases each). Source: unstimulated CD8+ T cells sorted from spleen or lymph node cells, taken before intestinal transplant. The sequence was collected from a human donor who received an intestinal transplant. The CDR3 sequence is CRGEPEQFF. CDR3 coding DNA: TGTCGAGGGGAGCCAGAGCAGTTCTTC.